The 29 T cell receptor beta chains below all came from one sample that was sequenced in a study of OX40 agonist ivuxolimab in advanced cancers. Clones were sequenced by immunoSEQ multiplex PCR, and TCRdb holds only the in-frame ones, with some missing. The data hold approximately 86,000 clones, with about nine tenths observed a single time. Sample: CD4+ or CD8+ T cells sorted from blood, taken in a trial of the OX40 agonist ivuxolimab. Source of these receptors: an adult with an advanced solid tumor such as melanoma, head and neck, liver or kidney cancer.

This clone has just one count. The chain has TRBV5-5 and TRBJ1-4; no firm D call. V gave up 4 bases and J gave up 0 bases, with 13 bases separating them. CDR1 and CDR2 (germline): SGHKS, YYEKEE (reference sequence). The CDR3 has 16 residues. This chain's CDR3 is CASSRADYSTNEKLFF. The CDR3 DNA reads TGTGCCAGCAGCCGGGCTGACTATTCAACTAATGAAAAACTGTTTTTT.

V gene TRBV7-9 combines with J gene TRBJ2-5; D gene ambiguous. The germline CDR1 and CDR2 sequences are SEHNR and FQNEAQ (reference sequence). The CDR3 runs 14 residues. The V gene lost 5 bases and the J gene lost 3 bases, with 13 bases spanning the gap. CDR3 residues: CASSPDLWKETQYF. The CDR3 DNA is TGTGCCAGCAGCCCAGACTTGTGGAAAGAGACCCAGTACTTC.

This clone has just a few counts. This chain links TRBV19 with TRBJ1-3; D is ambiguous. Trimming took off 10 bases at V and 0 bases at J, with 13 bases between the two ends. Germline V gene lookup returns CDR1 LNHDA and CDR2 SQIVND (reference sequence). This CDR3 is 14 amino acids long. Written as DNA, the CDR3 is TGTGCCACAGGCCCCTTAAACTCTGGAAACACCATATATTTT. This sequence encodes CATGPLNSGNTIYF.

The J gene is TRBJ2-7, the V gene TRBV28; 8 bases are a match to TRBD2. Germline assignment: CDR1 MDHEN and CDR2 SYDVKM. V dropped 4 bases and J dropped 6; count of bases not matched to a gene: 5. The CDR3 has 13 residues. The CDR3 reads CASSSRLASEQYF. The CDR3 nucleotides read TGTGCCAGCAGTTCCCGACTAGCGAGCGAGCAGTACTTC. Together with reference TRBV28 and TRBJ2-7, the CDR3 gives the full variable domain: DVKVTQSSRYLVKRTGEKVFLECVQDMDHENMFWYRQDPGLGLRLIYFSYDVKMKEKGDIPEGYSVSREKKERFSLILESASTNQTSMYLCASSSRLASEQYFGPGTRLTVT.

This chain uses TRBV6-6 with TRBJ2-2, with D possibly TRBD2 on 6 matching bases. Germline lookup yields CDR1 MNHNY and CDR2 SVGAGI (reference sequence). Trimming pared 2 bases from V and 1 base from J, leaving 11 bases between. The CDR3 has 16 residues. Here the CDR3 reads CASSYRLAMNTGELFF. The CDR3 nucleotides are TGTGCCAGCAGTTACAGGCTAGCGATGAACACCGGGGAGCTGTTTTTT.

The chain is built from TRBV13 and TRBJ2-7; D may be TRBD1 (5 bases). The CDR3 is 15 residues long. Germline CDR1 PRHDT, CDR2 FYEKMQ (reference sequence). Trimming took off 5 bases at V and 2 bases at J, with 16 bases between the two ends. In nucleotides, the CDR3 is TGTGCCAGCAGCCCTAGGGGCAGCAACCCCTACGAGCAGTACTTC. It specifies CASSPRGSNPYEQYF.

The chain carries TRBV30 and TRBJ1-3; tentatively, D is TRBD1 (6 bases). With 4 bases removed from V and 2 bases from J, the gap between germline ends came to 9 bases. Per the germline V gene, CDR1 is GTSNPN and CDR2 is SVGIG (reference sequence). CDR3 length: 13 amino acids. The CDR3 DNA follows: TGTGCCTGGACGTCAGGGGCTGGAAACACCATATATTTT. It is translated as CAWTSGAGNTIYF.

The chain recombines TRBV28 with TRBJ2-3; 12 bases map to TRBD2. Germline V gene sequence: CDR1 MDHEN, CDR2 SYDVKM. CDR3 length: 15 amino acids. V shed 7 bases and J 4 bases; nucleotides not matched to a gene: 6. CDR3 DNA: TGTGCCAGCACCATGACTAGCGGGAGTGCAGATACGCAGTATTTT. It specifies CASTMTSGSADTQYF.

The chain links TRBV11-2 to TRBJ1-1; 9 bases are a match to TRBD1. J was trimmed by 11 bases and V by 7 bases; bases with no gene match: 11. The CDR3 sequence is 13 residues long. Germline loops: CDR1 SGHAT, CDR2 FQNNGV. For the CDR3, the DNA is TGTGCCAGCACCTCCGGGACAGGGACCGGGGCTTTCTTT. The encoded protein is CASTSGTGTGAFF. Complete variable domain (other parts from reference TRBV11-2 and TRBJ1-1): EAGVAQSPRYKIIEKRQSVAFWCNPISGHATLYWYQQILGQGPKLLIQFQNNGVVDDSQLPKDRFSAERLKGVDSTLKIQPAKLEDSAVYLCASTSGTGTGAFFGQGTRLTVV.

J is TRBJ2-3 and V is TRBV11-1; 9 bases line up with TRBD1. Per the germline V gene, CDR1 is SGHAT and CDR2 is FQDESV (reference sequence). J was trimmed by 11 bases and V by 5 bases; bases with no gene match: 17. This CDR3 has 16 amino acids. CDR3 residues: CASSDRQGVGSVVQYF. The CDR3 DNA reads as TGTGCCAGCAGCGATCGACAGGGGGTTGGTTCAGTGGTGCAGTATTTT.

Here the CDR3 DNA reads TGTGCCAGCAGCTTTGGCAGGCTCTCCTCCTACGAGCAGTACTTC. Translation: CASSFGRLSSYEQYF. The chain recombines TRBV7-2 with TRBJ2-7, with no clear D. The CDR3 length is 15 residues. CDR1 is SGHTA and CDR2 is FQGNSA in the germline V gene. Trimming shortened V by 3 bases and J by 0 bases, and 12 bases separated the two germline ends.

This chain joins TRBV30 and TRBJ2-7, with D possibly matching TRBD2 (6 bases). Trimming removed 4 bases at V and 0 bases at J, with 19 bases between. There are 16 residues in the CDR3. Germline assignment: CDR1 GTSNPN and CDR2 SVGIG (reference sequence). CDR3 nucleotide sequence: TGTGCCTGGACCTGGGGTGTGGCTAGCGACTCCTACGAGCAGTACTTC. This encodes CAWTWGVASDSYEQYF.

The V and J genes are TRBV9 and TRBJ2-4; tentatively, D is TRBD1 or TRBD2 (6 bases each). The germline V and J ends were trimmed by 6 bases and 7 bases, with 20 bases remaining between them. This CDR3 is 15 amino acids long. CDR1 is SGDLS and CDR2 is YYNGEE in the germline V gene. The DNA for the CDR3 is TGTGCCAGCAACCCGGGGGTGGGGGCGCGGAACATTCAGTACTTC. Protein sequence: CASNPGVGARNIQYF.

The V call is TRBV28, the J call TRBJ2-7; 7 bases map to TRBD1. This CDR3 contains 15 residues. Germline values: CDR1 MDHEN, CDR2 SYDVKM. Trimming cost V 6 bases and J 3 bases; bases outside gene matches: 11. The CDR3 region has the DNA TGTGCCAGCAGGGAGAACAGGGGATCTGGCTACGAGCAGTACTTC. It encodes CASRENRGSGYEQYF.

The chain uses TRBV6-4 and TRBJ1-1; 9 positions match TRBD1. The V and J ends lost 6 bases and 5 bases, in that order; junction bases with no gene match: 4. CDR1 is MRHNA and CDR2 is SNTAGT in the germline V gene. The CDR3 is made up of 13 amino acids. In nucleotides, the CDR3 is TGTGCCAGCAGGGGACAGGGCCGAACTGAAGCTTTCTTT. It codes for CASRGQGRTEAFF.

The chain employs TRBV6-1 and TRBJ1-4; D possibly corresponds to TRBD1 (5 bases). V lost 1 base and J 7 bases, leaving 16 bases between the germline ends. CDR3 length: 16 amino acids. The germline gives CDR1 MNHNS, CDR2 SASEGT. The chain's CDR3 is CASSEVAGWSGEKLFF. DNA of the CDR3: TGTGCCAGCAGTGAAGTGGCAGGGTGGTCAGGTGAAAAACTGTTTTTT.

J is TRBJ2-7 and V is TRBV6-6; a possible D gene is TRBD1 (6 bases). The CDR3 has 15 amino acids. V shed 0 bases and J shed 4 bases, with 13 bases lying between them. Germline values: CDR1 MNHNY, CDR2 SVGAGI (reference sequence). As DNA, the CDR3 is TGTGCCAGCAGTTACTCGAGTACAGGGAGATACGAGCAGTACTTC. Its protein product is CASSYSSTGRYEQYF.

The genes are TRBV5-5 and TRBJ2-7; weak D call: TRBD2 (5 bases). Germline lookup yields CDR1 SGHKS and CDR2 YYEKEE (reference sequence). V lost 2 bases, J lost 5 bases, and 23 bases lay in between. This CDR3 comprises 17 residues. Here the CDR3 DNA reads TGTGCCAGCAGCTTTTTCTCGTCGCTAGCAACAAAAGACGAGCAGTACTTC. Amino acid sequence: CASSFFSSLATKDEQYF.

CDR3 sequence: CASSERGQDYQETQYF. The CDR3 nucleotides read TGTGCCAGCAGTGAAAGGGGACAGGACTACCAAGAGACCCAGTACTTC. The chain has TRBV6-1 and TRBJ2-5, with 8 bases fitting TRBD1. The CDR3 totals 16 residues. Germline V gene sequence: CDR1 MNHNS, CDR2 SASEGT. V lost 2 bases to trimming and J lost 0 bases; unmatched junction nucleotides: 5.

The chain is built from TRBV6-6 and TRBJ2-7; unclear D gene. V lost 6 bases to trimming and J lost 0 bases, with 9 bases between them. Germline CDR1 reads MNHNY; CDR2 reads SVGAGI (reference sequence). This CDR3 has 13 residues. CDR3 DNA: TGTGCCAGCAGCCCGGGTCGCTCCTACGAGCAGTACTTC. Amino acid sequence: CASSPGRSYEQYF.

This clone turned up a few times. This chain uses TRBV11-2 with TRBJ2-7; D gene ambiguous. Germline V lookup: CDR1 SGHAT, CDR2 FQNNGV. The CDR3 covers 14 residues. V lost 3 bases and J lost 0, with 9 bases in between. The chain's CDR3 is CASSFFQNSYEQYF. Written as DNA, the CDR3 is TGTGCCAGCAGCTTCTTCCAGAACTCCTACGAGCAGTACTTC.

Here the CDR3 DNA reads TGTGCCAGCAGCTCCGGGACAGGGTTCACCGGGGAGCTGTTTTTT. The encoded protein is CASSSGTGFTGELFF. This sequence joins TRBV7-2 and TRBJ2-2; 9 bases match TRBD1. J gave up 4 bases and V 4 bases, and 4 bases lay outside the gene matches. The CDR3 runs 15 residues. Looked up from germline, CDR1 is SGHTA and CDR2 is FQGNSA.

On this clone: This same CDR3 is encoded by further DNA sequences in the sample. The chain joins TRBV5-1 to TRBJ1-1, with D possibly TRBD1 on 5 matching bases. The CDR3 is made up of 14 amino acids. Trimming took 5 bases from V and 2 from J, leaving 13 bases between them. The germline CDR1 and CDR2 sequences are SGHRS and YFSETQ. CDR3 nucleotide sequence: TGCGCCAGCAGTCCAGGACACCAAAACACTGAAGCTTTCTTT. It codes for CASSPGHQNTEAFF.

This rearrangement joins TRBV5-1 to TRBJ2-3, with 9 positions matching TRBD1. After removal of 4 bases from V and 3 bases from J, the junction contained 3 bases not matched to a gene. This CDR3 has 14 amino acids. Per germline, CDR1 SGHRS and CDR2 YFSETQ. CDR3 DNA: TGCGCCAGCAGCACCGGGACAGGGACAGATACGCAGTATTTT. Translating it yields CASSTGTGTDTQYF.

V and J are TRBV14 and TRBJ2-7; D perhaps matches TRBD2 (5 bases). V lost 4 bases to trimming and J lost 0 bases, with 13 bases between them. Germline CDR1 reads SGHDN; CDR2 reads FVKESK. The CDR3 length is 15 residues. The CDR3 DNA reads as TGTGCCAGCAGCCTCGAGGGTAGTTTCTCCTACGAGCAGTACTTC. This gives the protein CASSLEGSFSYEQYF.

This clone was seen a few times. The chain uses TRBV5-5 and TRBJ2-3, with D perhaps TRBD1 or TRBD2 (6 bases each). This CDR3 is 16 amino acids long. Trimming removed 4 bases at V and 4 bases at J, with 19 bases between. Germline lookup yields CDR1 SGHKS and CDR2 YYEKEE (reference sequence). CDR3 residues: CASSHEGGVAPDTQYF. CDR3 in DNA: TGTGCCAGCAGCCACGAGGGGGGCGTGGCGCCAGATACGCAGTATTTT. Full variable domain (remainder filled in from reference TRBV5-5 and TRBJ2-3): DAGVTQSPTHLIKTRGQQVTLRCSPISGHKSVSWYQQVLGQGPQFIFQYYEKEERGRGNFPDRFSARQFPNYSSELNVNALLLGDSALYLCASSHEGGVAPDTQYFGPGTRLTVL.

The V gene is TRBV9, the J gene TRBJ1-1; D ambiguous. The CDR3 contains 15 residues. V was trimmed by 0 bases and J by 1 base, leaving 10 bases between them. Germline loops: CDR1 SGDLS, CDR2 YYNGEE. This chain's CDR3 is CASSVVGSPNTEAFF. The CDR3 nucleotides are TGTGCCAGCAGCGTAGTAGGGTCCCCGAACACTGAAGCTTTCTTT.

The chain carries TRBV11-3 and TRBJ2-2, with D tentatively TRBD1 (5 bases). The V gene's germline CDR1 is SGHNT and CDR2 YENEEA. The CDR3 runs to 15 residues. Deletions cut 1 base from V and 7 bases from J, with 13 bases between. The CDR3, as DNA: TGTGCCAGCAGCTTAGGTGGTAGCAGGGACGGGGAGCTGTTTTTT. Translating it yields CASSLGGSRDGELFF.

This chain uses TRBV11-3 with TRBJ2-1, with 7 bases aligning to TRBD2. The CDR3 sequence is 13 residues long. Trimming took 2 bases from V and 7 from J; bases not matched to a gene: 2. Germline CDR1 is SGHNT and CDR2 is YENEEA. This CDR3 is CASSLQGGNEQFF. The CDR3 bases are TGTGCCAGCAGCTTACAGGGAGGGAATGAGCAGTTCTTC.